Included here is one T cell receptor (beta chain) sequence, with context. In the authors' workflow: Cell counts per sample came from amplifying reference gene primers. Profiled with immunoSEQ multiplex PCR; TCRdb holds only in-frame clones, not every one. Clone size and the V and J calls come from that table; the DNA yielded D and trimming. The sample includes tens of thousands of clones, 80% to 90% of them seen just once. The data derive from a study of blood T cell repertoires in COVID-19. In the study overall: Spain, Italy and the United States supplied samples that represented acute and convalescent COVID-19. Sample material is recorded as cDNA or gDNA derived from T cells, B-cell-depleted T cells, or PBMCs.

CDR3 length: 18 amino acids. Germline lookup yields CDR1 GTSNPN and CDR2 SVGIG (reference sequence). V trimming: 4 bases; J trimming: 7 bases; junction bases outside the gene matches: 22. This clonotype was obtained from a middle-aged man with COVID-19, enrolled during active disease. The sequencing sample was made of peripheral blood. V usage is TRBV30 and J usage is TRBJ2-1, with 7 bases that match TRBD2. CDR3 nucleotide sequence: TGTGCCTGGACCCTGGGACTCTCAGCGGGAACTCTGGGGAATGAGCAGTTCTTC. Translated: CAWTLGLSAGTLGNEQFF.